These 7 T cell receptor beta chains originate from one sample sequenced in a study of Graves' ophthalmopathy and Graves' hyperthyroidism. Amplified TCR beta CDR3 regions were obtained using RNA transcripts as template. HTBI primers primed a first-round RT-PCR, and a second-round multiplex PCR followed. TCRdb called the multiplex PCR reads again in MiXCR, with one record for every CDR3 protein. Of around 1.1 million distinct CDR3 sequences in the sample, approximately 35% were seen once. The sequencing sample was made of peripheral blood or thyroid tissue (not recorded which). Receptors originate from an adult man with Graves' hyperthyroidism.

This clonotype was recorded many times. The chain uses TRBV4-3 and TRBJ1-2; maybe TRBD1 (6 bases). The germline V gene has CDR1 LGHNA and CDR2 YSLEER. This CDR3 comprises 16 residues. V lost 0 bases and J lost 0, with 11 bases in between. CDR3 bases: TGCGCCAGCAGCCAAGATACCGGGGGCTCTAACTATGGCTACACCTTC. Protein sequence: CASSQDTGGSNYGYTF.

The chain carries TRBV25-1 and TRBJ2-5; tentatively, D is TRBD2 (6 bases). V was shortened by 11 bases and J by 4 bases, with 20 bases between the two germline ends. The CDR3 spans 14 residues. Germline CDR1 is MGHDK and CDR2 is SYGVNS. The CDR3: CAGARAGNGETQYF. CDR3 DNA: TGTGCCGGGGCGAGAGCGGGTAACGGAGAGACCCAGTACTTC.

This clonotype appeared many times. The chain couples TRBV10-3 to TRBJ2-7; 8 bases map to TRBD2. Germline V CDR1 and CDR2: ENHRY, SYGVKD. V dropped 5 bases and J dropped 0; count of bases not matched to a gene: 12. The CDR3 is made up of 17 amino acids. The CDR3 DNA is TGTGCCATCAGTTTAGCGGGGCTGGAAACAAGCTCCTACGAGCAGTACTTC. Its protein is CAISLAGLETSSYEQYF.

Remarks on this clonotype: A much larger clone sits a single nucleotide away, making a read error possible. The V and J genes are TRBV2 and TRBJ1-5; maybe TRBD1 (5 bases). The CDR3 consists of 15 residues. With 3 bases removed from V and 9 bases from J, the gap between germline ends came to 18 bases. Germline CDR1 reads SNHLY; CDR2 reads FYNNEI. The chain's CDR3 is CASSEGRGPYRPQHF. The DNA of the CDR3 is TGTGCCAGCAGTGAGGGACGGGGACCGTATCGGCCCCAGCATTTT.

This clonotype has a count of ten or more. The chain employs TRBV7-2 and TRBJ2-3; unclear D gene. V lost 1 base and J lost 6, with 2 bases in between. This CDR3 comprises 11 residues. Germline CDR1 is SGHTA and CDR2 is FQGNSA. The CDR3 DNA reads TGTGCCAGCAGCTTAGTGGATACGCAGTATTTT. Its protein is CASSLVDTQYF.

The rearrangement joins TRBV10-3 to TRBJ2-7, with D possibly TRBD2 on 6 matching bases. V was trimmed by 2 bases and J by 4 bases, leaving 6 bases between them. CDR1 is ENHRY and CDR2 is SYGVKD in the germline V gene. The CDR3 extends over 12 amino acids. The CDR3 reads CAISEAGYEQYF. The DNA of the CDR3 is TGTGCCATCAGTGAGGCGGGGTACGAGCAGTACTTC.

A few counts support this clonotype. This chain uses TRBV15 with TRBJ1-1, with a tentative D call TRBD1 (6 bases). V was shortened by 0 bases and J by 6 bases, with 11 bases between the two germline ends. Germline CDR1 is LNHNV and CDR2 is YYDKDF (reference sequence). The CDR3 has 14 residues. The CDR3 DNA sequence: TGTGCCACCAGCAGAGATAGGTCAGGGGCTGAAGCTTTCTTT. This encodes CATSRDRSGAEAFF.